Below are 18 T cell receptor beta chains sequenced from a single sample in a study of T cell changes during pregnancy in multiple sclerosis (dated by TCRdb to about 2019). Libraries were made using the immunoSEQ multiplex PCR assay. The immuneACCESS repertoire file appears here via TCRdb, limited to in-frame rearrangements. These files lack a portion of the clones; in checked studies, under half of the deficit traces to unresolved V genes, and the cause of the others is not known. The sample table holds 45,000 to 60,000 clones, of which around 92% were seen once. The biggest ten clones account for about 0.67% of the sample. Sequenced here: CD4+ T cells from peripheral blood mononuclear cells, sampled in the third trimester of pregnancy. These receptors were obtained from a female donor with multiple sclerosis, enrolled in a pregnancy study.

Here the CDR3 DNA reads TGTGCCAGCAGCCGACAGGTAAGCTCCTACAATGAGCAGTTCTTC. Protein product: CASSRQVSSYNEQFF. J is TRBJ2-1 and V is TRBV9; tentatively, D is TRBD1 (6 bases). The germline V and J ends were trimmed by 4 bases and 0 bases, with 11 bases remaining between them. The CDR3 has 15 amino acids. The germline gives CDR1 SGDLS, CDR2 YYNGEE.

Concerning this clone itself: This specimen includes other DNA sequences encoding the same CDR3. V is TRBV28 and J is TRBJ2-5; no clear D. The germline V gene encodes CDR1 MDHEN and CDR2 SYDVKM. CDR3 length: 16 amino acids. V dropped 7 bases and J dropped 1 base, with 19 bases sitting between them. The CDR3 sequence: CASTHPGRISQETQYF. DNA of the CDR3: TGTGCCAGCACCCACCCGGGTCGTATTAGCCAAGAGACCCAGTACTTC.

This chain links TRBV6-1 with TRBJ1-6, with D perhaps matching TRBD1 (6 bases). Germline V CDR1 and CDR2: MNHNS, SASEGT. The CDR3 extends over 14 amino acids. The V and J ends lost 11 bases and 8 bases respectively, with 19 bases between them. The CDR3 nucleotides are TGTGCCTCTGGTCAACAGGGATGGGATTCACCCCTCCACTTT. The encoded protein is CASGQQGWDSPLHF.

This chain joins TRBV2 and TRBJ2-7; 10 bases map to TRBD2. There are 14 residues in the CDR3. CDR1 is SNHLY and CDR2 is FYNNEI in the germline V gene. Trimming removed 7 bases from V and 2 bases from J; junction bases left unmatched: 5. CDR3 sequence: CASTRSGRAYEQYF. CDR3 nucleotides: TGTGCCAGCACCCGGAGCGGGAGGGCCTACGAGCAGTACTTC. The full variable domain, in which reference TRBV2 and TRBJ2-7 provide the parts outside the CDR3, is EPEVTQTPSHQVTQMGQEVILRCVPISNHLYFYWYRQILGQKVEFLVSFYNNEISEKSEIFDDQFSVERPDGSNFTLKIRSTKLEDSAMYFCASTRSGRAYEQYFGPGTRLTVT.

The chain links TRBV30 to TRBJ2-7; D perhaps matches TRBD2 (5 bases). Germline V CDR1 and CDR2: GTSNPN, SVGIG (reference sequence). V was pared by 2 bases and J by 6 bases, with 14 bases between. The CDR3 totals 13 residues. CDR3 DNA sequence: TGTGCCTGGAGTCGGTGGGAGCCGGGCGAGCAGTACTTC. Encoded protein: CAWSRWEPGEQYF.

The V gene is TRBV7-2, the J gene TRBJ2-5, with TRBD2 matching over 8 bases. In germline, CDR1 is SGHTA, CDR2 FQGNSA. Losses at the gene ends were 5 bases for V and 3 bases for J; bases not matched to a gene: 5. This CDR3 has 14 amino acids. This chain's CDR3 is CASSRAGVKETQYF. The DNA for the CDR3 is TGTGCCAGCAGCCGAGCGGGAGTGAAAGAGACCCAGTACTTC.

V gene TRBV5-6 combines with J gene TRBJ2-3, with 9 bases aligning to TRBD1. Germline V gene data show CDR1 as SGHDT and CDR2 as YYEEEE. J lost 5 bases, V lost 2 bases, and 6 bases had no gene match. The CDR3 is made up of 15 amino acids. CDR3 nucleotides: TGTGCCAGCAGCTTCTCGGGACAGGGAGTAGATACGCAGTATTTT. The encoded protein is CASSFSGQGVDTQYF.

The CDR3 region is CAISESSDVPEQYF. DNA of the CDR3: TGTGCCATCAGTGAGTCGAGTGATGTCCCCGAGCAGTACTTC. This chain links TRBV10-3 with TRBJ2-7; D gene unclear. The germline V and J ends were trimmed by 0 bases and 6 bases, with 12 bases remaining between them. The CDR3 consists of 14 residues. Germline V gene lookup returns CDR1 ENHRY and CDR2 SYGVKD.

V usage is TRBV15 and J usage is TRBJ2-1; 10 bases fit TRBD2. This CDR3 is 13 amino acids long. Germline CDR1 LNHNV, CDR2 YYDKDF (reference sequence). V dropped 7 bases and J dropped 4; count of bases not matched to a gene: 1. The chain's CDR3 is CATTSGSYNEQFF. The CDR3 nucleotides are TGTGCCACCACTAGCGGGAGTTACAATGAGCAGTTCTTC.

CDR3 sequence: CASSQPQGKLFF. CDR3 nucleotides: TGTGCCAGCAGCCAGCCACAGGGAAAACTGTTTTTT. The chain combines TRBV28 with TRBJ1-4, with D maybe TRBD1 (6 bases). Germline CDR1 MDHEN, CDR2 SYDVKM. Trimming pared 6 bases from V and 10 bases from J, leaving 12 bases between. The CDR3 length is 12 residues.

This rearrangement joins TRBV29-1 to TRBJ2-7; D possibly corresponds to TRBD2 (6 bases). The germline V gene has CDR1 SQVTM and CDR2 ANQGSEA. The CDR3 is 15 amino acids. V lost 0 bases and J lost 3, with 15 bases in between. CDR3 DNA: TGCAGCGTTGAAGATCCGGCTAGCGCCCGCTACGAGCAGTACTTC. It codes for CSVEDPASARYEQYF.

J is TRBJ1-4 and V is TRBV7-3, with 10 bases lining up with TRBD1. From germline, CDR1 is SGHTA and CDR2 FQGTGA. CDR3 size: 16 residues. After removal of 6 bases from V and 7 bases from J, the junction contained 11 bases not matched to a gene. The DNA for the CDR3 is TGTGCCAGCAGTCGTGACAGGGGGCGATTCGGTGAAAAACTGTTTTTT. Amino acid sequence: CASSRDRGRFGEKLFF.

The genes are TRBV7-3 and TRBJ2-1; 7 positions match TRBD2. This CDR3 spans 16 amino acids. Germline V gene sequence: CDR1 SGHTA, CDR2 FQGTGA. The J segment lost 7 bases and the V segment lost 6 bases, leaving 15 bases of the junction unmatched. The CDR3: CASRFVGTTGSNEQFF. In DNA, the CDR3 is TGTGCCAGCAGATTCGTCGGGACTACCGGGAGTAATGAGCAGTTCTTC.

This chain joins TRBV7-2 and TRBJ1-4, with D tentatively TRBD1 (6 bases). The CDR3 is made up of 15 amino acids. V dropped 5 bases and J dropped 3 bases, with 13 bases sitting between them. Germline CDR1 and CDR2: SGHTA and FQGNSA. The CDR3 nucleotides read TGTGCCAGCAGCGTAACAGGGCAAGCTAATGAAAAACTGTTTTTT. It translates to CASSVTGQANEKLFF.

This sequence joins TRBV6-6 and TRBJ2-2; D not resolved. V was pared by 6 bases and J by 2 bases, with 10 bases between. This CDR3 is built from 14 residues. Germline V lookup: CDR1 MNHNY, CDR2 SVGAGI (reference sequence). CDR3 region: CASRYMLNTGELFF. DNA of the CDR3: TGTGCCAGCAGATACATGTTAAACACCGGGGAGCTGTTTTTT.

The table lists this clone with a count of one. The chain uses TRBV28 and TRBJ1-5; D gene ambiguous. The V gene lost 1 base and the J gene lost 2 bases, with 9 bases spanning the gap. Germline lookup yields CDR1 MDHEN and CDR2 SYDVKM. The CDR3 extends over 15 amino acids. The CDR3 here is CASSLSRRGNQPQHF. Written as DNA, the CDR3 is TGTGCCAGCAGTTTATCCCGTCGAGGCAATCAGCCCCAGCATTTT.

CDR3 coding DNA: TGTGCCAGTAGACCACAGGGCAGAGGGGGAGAACGGCAGTACTTC. Its protein is CASRPQGRGGERQYF. The chain links TRBV19 to TRBJ2-7; D might be TRBD1 (6 bases). CDR3 length: 15 amino acids. Trimming removed 6 bases at V and 9 bases at J, with 24 bases between. CDR1 is LNHDA and CDR2 is SQIVND in the germline V gene (reference sequence).

The chain carries TRBV11-1 and TRBJ2-3; no definite D call. The germline CDR1 and CDR2 sequences are SGHAT and FQDESV (reference sequence). V was cut by 3 bases and J by 2 bases, with 6 bases left in between. This CDR3 region has 13 residues. DNA for the CDR3: TGTGCCAGCAGCTTTGCGGACACAGATACGCAGTATTTT. As protein: CASSFADTDTQYF.